This TCR beta chain was recorded in a study of T cell repertoires in cytomegalovirus infection. Study details: Selected CMV epitopes included recently identified HLA-C-restricted ones as well as well-studied HLA-B-restricted ones. An indication of both CMV infection and matching HLA type came from public TCR beta signatures. Study-wide findings and caveats: Summed frequency of shared TCR beta families picked out CMV carriers who also had the relevant HLA. CMV-specific TCR beta clonotypes restricted by HLA-C dominated the ex vivo response.

The CDR3 runs to 13 residues. The germline V gene encodes CDR1 SGHTS and CDR2 YDEGEE. Losses at the gene ends were 1 base for V and 14 bases for J; bases not matched to a gene: 6. Of note for this clonotype: As yet, its antigen is unknown.

TCRdb itself ran the reads through MiXCR, one entry per CDR3 protein. Among about 770,000 distinct CDR3 sequences listed, 25% to 30% were seen once. The chain combines TRBV5-8 with TRBJ1-6; 7 nucleotides match TRBD1. The sequence was obtained from a human donor in good health (CMV status not recorded). Some clones in this sample may be carry-over from other donors' samples. Source: cultured CD8+ T cells from PBMCs, taken from culture after CMV antigen stimulation. The DNA for the CDR3 is TGTGCCAGCAGCTTGTGGACAGGTGAAACCCTCCACTTT. This encodes CASSLWTGETLHF.